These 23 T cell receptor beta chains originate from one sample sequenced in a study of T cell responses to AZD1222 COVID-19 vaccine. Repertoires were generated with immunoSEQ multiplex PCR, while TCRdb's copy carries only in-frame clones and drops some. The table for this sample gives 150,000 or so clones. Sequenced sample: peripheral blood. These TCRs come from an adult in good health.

As DNA, the CDR3 is TGTGCCAGCAGGCAGGGTCCTTCACCCCTCCACTTT. It is translated as CASRQGPSPLHF. This chain links TRBV12-3 or TRBV12-4 with TRBJ1-6; maybe TRBD1 (5 bases). The length of the CDR3 is 12 residues. Trimming removed 6 bases at V and 9 bases at J, with 9 bases between.

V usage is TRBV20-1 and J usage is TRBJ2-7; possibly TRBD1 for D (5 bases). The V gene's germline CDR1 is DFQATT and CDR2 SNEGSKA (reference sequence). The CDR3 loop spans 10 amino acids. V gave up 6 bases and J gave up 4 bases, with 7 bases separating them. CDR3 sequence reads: CSAAGYEQYF. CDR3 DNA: TGCAGTGCGGCAGGGTACGAGCAGTACTTC.

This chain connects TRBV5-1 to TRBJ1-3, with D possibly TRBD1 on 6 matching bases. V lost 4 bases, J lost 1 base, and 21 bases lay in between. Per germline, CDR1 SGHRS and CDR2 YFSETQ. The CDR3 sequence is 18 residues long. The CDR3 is CASSLGQPNAQSGNTIYF. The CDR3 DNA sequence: TGCGCCAGCAGCCTCGGACAGCCAAATGCACAGTCTGGAAACACCATATATTTT.

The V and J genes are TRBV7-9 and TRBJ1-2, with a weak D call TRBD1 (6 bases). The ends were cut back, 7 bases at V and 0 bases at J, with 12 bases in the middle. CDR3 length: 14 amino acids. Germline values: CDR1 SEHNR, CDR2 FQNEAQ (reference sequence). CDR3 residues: CASTGTTTNYGYTF. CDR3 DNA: TGTGCCAGCACCGGGACAACAACTAACTATGGCTACACCTTC.

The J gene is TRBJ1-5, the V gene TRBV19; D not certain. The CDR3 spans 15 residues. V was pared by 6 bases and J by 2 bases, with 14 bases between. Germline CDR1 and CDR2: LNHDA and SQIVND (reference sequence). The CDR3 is CASRSARDGNQPQHF. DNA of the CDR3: TGTGCCAGTAGGTCAGCGCGGGATGGCAATCAGCCCCAGCATTTT.

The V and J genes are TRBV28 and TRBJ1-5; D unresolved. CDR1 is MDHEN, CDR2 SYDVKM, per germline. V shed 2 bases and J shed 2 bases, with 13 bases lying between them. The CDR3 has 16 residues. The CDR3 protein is CASSLRQVSGNQPQHF. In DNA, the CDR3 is TGTGCCAGCAGTTTACGGCAGGTCAGCGGCAATCAGCCCCAGCATTTT.

CDR3 loop: CASSLPQSGGASYEQYF. CDR3 nucleotides: TGCGCCAGCAGTTTGCCACAATCAGGTGGGGCCTCCTACGAGCAGTACTTC. The V and J genes are TRBV5-1 and TRBJ2-7; the D gene is possibly TRBD1 (5 bases). Germline V gene data show CDR1 as SGHRS and CDR2 as YFSETQ. The V end lost 5 bases, the J end lost 0 bases, and 21 bases lay between the germline ends. The CDR3 contains 17 residues. The variable domain in full, with the rest retrieved from reference TRBV5-1 and TRBJ2-7, is KAGVTQTPRYLIKTRGQQVTLSCSPISGHRSVSWYQQTPGQGLQFLFEYFSETQRNKGNFPGRFSGRQFSNSRSEMNVSTLELGDSALYLCASSLPQSGGASYEQYFGPGTRLTVT.

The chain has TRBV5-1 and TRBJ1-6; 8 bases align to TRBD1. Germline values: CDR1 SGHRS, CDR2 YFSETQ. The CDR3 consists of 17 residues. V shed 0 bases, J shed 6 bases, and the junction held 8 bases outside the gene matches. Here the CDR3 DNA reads TGCGCCAGCAGCTTGGGGGCAGGGGGCGCAGGTAATTCACCCCTCCACTTT. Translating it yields CASSLGAGGAGNSPLHF.

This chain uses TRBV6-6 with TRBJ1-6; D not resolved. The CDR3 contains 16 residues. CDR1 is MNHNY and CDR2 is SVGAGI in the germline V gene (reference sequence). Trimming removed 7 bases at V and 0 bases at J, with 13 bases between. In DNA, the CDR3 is TGTGCCAGCACGGACGGTTTAAGCTCCTATAATTCACCCCTCCACTTT. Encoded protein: CASTDGLSSYNSPLHF.

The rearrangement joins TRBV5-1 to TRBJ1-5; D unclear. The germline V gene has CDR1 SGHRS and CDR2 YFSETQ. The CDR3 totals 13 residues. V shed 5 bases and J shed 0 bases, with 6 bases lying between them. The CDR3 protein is CASSSGSNQPQHF. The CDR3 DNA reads TGCGCCAGCAGTTCGGGTAGCAATCAGCCCCAGCATTTT. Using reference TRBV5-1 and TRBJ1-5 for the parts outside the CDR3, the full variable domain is KAGVTQTPRYLIKTRGQQVTLSCSPISGHRSVSWYQQTPGQGLQFLFEYFSETQRNKGNFPGRFSGRQFSNSRSEMNVSTLELGDSALYLCASSSGSNQPQHFGDGTRLSIL.

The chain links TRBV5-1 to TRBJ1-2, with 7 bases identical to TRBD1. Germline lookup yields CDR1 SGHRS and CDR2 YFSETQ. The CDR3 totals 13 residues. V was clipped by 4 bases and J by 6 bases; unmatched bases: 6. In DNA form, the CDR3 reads TGCGCCAGCAGCGACAGGGTGAAAGATGGCTACACCTTC. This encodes CASSDRVKDGYTF.

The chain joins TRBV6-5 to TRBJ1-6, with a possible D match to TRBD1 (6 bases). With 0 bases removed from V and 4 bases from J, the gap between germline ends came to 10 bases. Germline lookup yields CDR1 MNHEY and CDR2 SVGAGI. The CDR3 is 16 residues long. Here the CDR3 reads CASSYSAGQYNSPLHF. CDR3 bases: TGTGCCAGCAGTTACTCGGCCGGACAGTATAATTCACCCCTCCACTTT.

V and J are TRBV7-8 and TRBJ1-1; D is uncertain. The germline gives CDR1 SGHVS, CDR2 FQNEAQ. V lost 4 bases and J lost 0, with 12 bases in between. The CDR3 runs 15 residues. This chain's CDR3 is CASSYRVAMNTEAFF. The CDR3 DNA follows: TGTGCCAGCAGCTATCGTGTCGCCATGAACACTGAAGCTTTCTTT.

The CDR3 loop reads CASSATNNQETQYF. Here the CDR3 DNA reads TGTGCCAGCAGCGCCACTAACAACCAAGAGACCCAGTACTTC. The V gene is TRBV3-1 (or the pseudogene TRBV3-2), the J gene TRBJ2-5; D ambiguous. The germline V gene encodes CDR1 LGHDT and CDR2 YNNKEL (reference sequence). Trimming cost V 5 bases and J 0 bases, with 10 bases left between them. This CDR3 is 14 amino acids long.

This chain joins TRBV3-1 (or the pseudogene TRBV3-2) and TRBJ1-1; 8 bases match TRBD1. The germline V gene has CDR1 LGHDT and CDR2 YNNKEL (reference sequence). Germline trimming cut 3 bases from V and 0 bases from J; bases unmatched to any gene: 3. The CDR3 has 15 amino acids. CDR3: CASSHRDRMNTEAFF. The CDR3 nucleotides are TGTGCCAGCAGCCATAGGGACAGGATGAACACTGAAGCTTTCTTT.

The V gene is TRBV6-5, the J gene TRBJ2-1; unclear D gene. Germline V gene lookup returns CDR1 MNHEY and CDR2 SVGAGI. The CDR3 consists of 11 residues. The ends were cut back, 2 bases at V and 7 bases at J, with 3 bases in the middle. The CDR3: CASSYGNEQFF. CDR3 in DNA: TGTGCCAGCAGTTACGGGAATGAGCAGTTCTTC.

The CDR3 nucleotides read TGTGCCAGCAGCCCTGGACTAGCAGCAGATACGCAGTATTTT. Translating gives CASSPGLAADTQYF. This chain joins TRBV7-9 and TRBJ2-3, with 8 bases fitting TRBD2. Trimming cost V 5 bases and J 4 bases; bases outside gene matches: 5. The CDR3 length is 14 residues. From germline, CDR1 is SEHNR and CDR2 FQNEAQ (reference sequence).

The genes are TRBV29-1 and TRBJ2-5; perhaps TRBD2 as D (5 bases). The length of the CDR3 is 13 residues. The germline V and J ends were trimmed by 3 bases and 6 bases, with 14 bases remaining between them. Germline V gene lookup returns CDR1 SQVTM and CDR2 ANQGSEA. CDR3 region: CSVDGSSLKTQYF. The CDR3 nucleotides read TGCAGCGTTGATGGGTCTAGCTTGAAGACCCAGTACTTC.

The CDR3 is CASSLELAGTSGGGYF. CDR3 coding DNA: TGTGCCAGCAGCTTAGAATTGGCCGGGACTAGCGGGGGTGGGTACTTC. This rearrangement joins TRBV7-2 to TRBJ2-5; TRBD2 matches 14 bases. In germline, CDR1 is SGHTA, CDR2 FQGNSA. The CDR3 covers 16 residues. V lost 1 base to trimming and J lost 13 bases; unmatched junction nucleotides: 11.

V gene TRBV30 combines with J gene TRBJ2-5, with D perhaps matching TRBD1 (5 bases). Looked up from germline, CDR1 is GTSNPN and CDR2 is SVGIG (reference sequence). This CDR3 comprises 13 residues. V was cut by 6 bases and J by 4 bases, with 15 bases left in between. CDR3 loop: CACPREGRETQYF. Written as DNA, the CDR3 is TGTGCCTGCCCCAGGGAAGGGCGAGAGACCCAGTACTTC. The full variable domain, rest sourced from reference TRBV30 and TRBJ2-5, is SQTIHQWPATLVQPVGSPLSLECTVEGTSNPNLYWYRQAAGRGLQLLFYSVGIGQISSEVPQNLSASRPQDRQFILSSKKLLLSDSGFYLCACPREGRETQYFGPGTRLLVL.

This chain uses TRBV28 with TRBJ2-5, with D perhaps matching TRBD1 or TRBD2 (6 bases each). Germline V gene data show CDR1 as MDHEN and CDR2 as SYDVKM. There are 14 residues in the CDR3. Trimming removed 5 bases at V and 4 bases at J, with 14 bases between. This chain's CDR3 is CASSRQGTRETQYF. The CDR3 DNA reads TGTGCCAGCAGTCGGCAGGGGACTCGAGAGACCCAGTACTTC.

CDR3 region: CASSLDGGVSNEKLFF. For the CDR3, the DNA is TGCGCCAGCAGCTTGGATGGGGGCGTGAGTAATGAAAAACTGTTTTTT. This rearrangement joins TRBV5-1 to TRBJ1-4, with a possible D match to TRBD1 (6 bases). Trimming pared 0 bases from V and 4 bases from J, leaving 13 bases between. CDR3 length equals 16 residues. The germline V gene has CDR1 SGHRS and CDR2 YFSETQ.

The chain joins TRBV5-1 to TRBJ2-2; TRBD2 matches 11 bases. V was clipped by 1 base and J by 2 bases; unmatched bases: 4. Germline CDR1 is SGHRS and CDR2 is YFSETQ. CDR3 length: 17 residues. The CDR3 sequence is CASSLLSGGANTGELFF. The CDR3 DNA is TGCGCCAGCAGCTTGCTTAGCGGGGGGGCCAACACCGGGGAGCTGTTTTTT. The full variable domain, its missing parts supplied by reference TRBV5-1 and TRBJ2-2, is KAGVTQTPRYLIKTRGQQVTLSCSPISGHRSVSWYQQTPGQGLQFLFEYFSETQRNKGNFPGRFSGRQFSNSRSEMNVSTLELGDSALYLCASSLLSGGANTGELFFGEGSRLTVL.